These 17 T cell receptor beta chains came from one sample sequenced in a study of Graves' ophthalmopathy and Graves' hyperthyroidism. Amplified TCR beta CDR3 regions were obtained using RNA transcripts as template. RT-PCR was first run with HTBI primers, then multiplex PCR in a second round. Each CDR3 protein is one row after TCRdb ran MiXCR on the multiplex PCR reads. The repertoire includes about 410,000 distinct CDR3 sequences, approximately 20% of them detected once, and 1.6% sits in the top ten. Sequenced material: peripheral blood. The receptors were sampled from a woman younger than 30 with Graves' ophthalmopathy.

This clonotype was seen repeatedly, ten times or more. This chain uses TRBV6-5 with TRBJ1-2, with D uncertain. V was shortened by 6 bases and J by 2 bases, with 7 bases between the two germline ends. The CDR3 consists of 12 residues. Germline values: CDR1 MNHEY, CDR2 SVGAGI. The CDR3 protein is CASRTVNYGYTF. Written as DNA, the CDR3 is TGTGCCAGCAGAACAGTGAACTATGGCTACACCTTC.

A few counts support this clonotype. V and J are TRBV11-1 and TRBJ2-7; D may be TRBD1 (7 bases). Per the germline V gene, CDR1 is SGHAT and CDR2 is FQDESV (reference sequence). CDR3 size: 17 residues. The V gene lost 5 bases and the J gene lost 0 bases, with 20 bases spanning the gap. CDR3 in amino acids: CASSPLLGGQSSYEQYF. The CDR3 DNA reads as TGTGCCAGCAGCCCACTGTTGGGGGGACAGAGCTCCTACGAGCAGTACTTC. The whole variable domain, filled in from reference TRBV11-1 and TRBJ2-7, reads EAEVAQSPRYKITEKSQAVAFWCDPISGHATLYWYRQILGQGPELLVQFQDESVVDDSQLPKDRFSAERLKGVDSTLKIQPAELGDSAMYLCASSPLLGGQSSYEQYFGPGTRLTVT.

The sample holds many counts of this clonotype. V usage is TRBV19 and J usage is TRBJ2-2, with D hard to call. CDR1 LNHDA and CDR2 SQIVND come from the germline V gene (reference sequence). Trimming stripped 5 bases from V and 6 bases from J, with 10 bases between. The CDR3 length is 13 residues. The CDR3 bases are TGTGCCAGTAGTTATTCGAGGTCCGGGGAGCTGTTTTTT. Protein sequence: CASSYSRSGELFF.

At least ten counts were recorded for this clonotype. At one end the junction does not follow the germline gene, possibly because of a read error. The V call is TRBV7-2, the J call TRBJ2-4; D is undetermined. Germline V gene lookup returns CDR1 SGHTA and CDR2 FQGNSA. The CDR3 extends over 15 amino acids. This CDR3 reads CAGSSDPRAKNIQYF. The CDR3 DNA reads as TGTGCCGGCAGCTCGGACCCCCGGGCCAAAAACATTCAGTACTTC.

J is TRBJ1-2 and V is TRBV2, with D perhaps TRBD1 (5 bases). This CDR3 region has 14 residues. The V and J ends lost 11 bases and 2 bases respectively, with 18 bases between them. Germline CDR1 SNHLY, CDR2 FYNNEI. The CDR3 DNA reads as TGTGCCGGACAAGGGACCTTAAGAAACTATGGCTACACCTTC. Its protein product is CAGQGTLRNYGYTF.

This clonotype was seen repeatedly, ten times or more. The chain joins TRBV27 to TRBJ1-6; 12 bases agree with TRBD1. Germline V CDR1 and CDR2: MNHEY, SMNVEV (reference sequence). This CDR3 is 16 amino acids long. V lost 5 bases, J lost 7 bases, and 6 bases stayed unmatched. The CDR3 region is CASSLGTGGVNSPLHF. The CDR3 coding sequence is TGTGCCAGCAGTCTTGGGACAGGGGGCGTGAATTCACCCCTCCACTTT.

This sequence joins TRBV11-1 and TRBJ2-5; possible D gene TRBD2, 5 bases. CDR3 length: 15 residues. Deletions cut 1 base from V and 0 bases from J, with 9 bases between. Germline-derived CDR1 and CDR2 are SGHAT and FQDESV (reference sequence). This CDR3 reads CASSLGQADQETQYF. In nucleotides, the CDR3 is TGTGCCAGCAGCTTAGGGCAAGCGGACCAAGAGACCCAGTACTTC.

As regards this clonotype: A much larger clone lies a single base off, so this may be a read error. The CDR3 end shows no conserved phenylalanine or tryptophan, and so a read error is likely. The chain uses TRBV6-2 or TRBV6-3 and TRBJ2-4, with 9 bases matching TRBD2. The V gene end was trimmed by 5 bases and the J gene end by 1 base; junction bases not matched to a gene: 9. This CDR3 comprises 17 residues. Germline V lookup: CDR1 MNHEY, CDR2 SVGEGT. This chain's CDR3 is CASSPLAGREAKNIQYS. Here the CDR3 DNA reads TGTGCCAGCAGTCCTCTAGCGGGGCGGGAGGCCAAAAACATTCAGTACTCC.

This clonotype was seen at least ten times. The V call is TRBV6-2 or TRBV6-3, the J call TRBJ1-1; TRBD1 agrees at 10 bases. Looked up from germline, CDR1 is MNHEY and CDR2 is SVGEGT. V trimming: 1 base; J trimming: 6 bases; junction bases outside the gene matches: 5. The CDR3 runs 15 residues. In nucleotides, the CDR3 is TGTGCCAGCAGTTACTGGACAGGGGGTTCGGCTGAAGCTTTCTTT. Protein product: CASSYWTGGSAEAFF.

This clonotype was observed at least ten times. The chain combines TRBV20-1 with TRBJ2-7, with 11 bases fitting TRBD2. Looked up from germline, CDR1 is DFQATT and CDR2 is SNEGSKA (reference sequence). The CDR3 sequence is 15 residues long. V dropped 2 bases and J dropped 5; count of bases not matched to a gene: 8. The CDR3 spells CSARPLAGGIHEQYF. The CDR3 DNA follows: TGCAGTGCTAGACCTCTAGCGGGAGGAATCCACGAGCAGTACTTC.

About this clonotype itself: Compared with germline, one end of the junction differs, possibly owing to a read error. J is TRBJ1-2 and V is TRBV7-9; no reliable D call. CDR1 and CDR2 from the germline V gene are SEHNR and FQNEAQ (reference sequence). This CDR3 contains 13 residues. The CDR3: CASSSTSALWKLF. CDR3 nucleotides: TGTGCCAGCAGCTCCACAAGCGCACTCTGGAAACTTTTC.

This clonotype was counted many times. The genes are TRBV6-2 or TRBV6-3 and TRBJ1-1; TRBD1 matches at 11 bases. Germline CDR1 is MNHEY and CDR2 is SVGEGT. V dropped 2 bases and J dropped 5; count of bases not matched to a gene: 7. The CDR3 is 16 residues long. CDR3 loop: CASSYRGQGDDTEAFF. In DNA, the CDR3 is TGTGCCAGCAGTTACCGGGGACAGGGGGATGATACTGAAGCTTTCTTT.

The V gene is TRBV19, the J gene TRBJ1-1, with D unclear. Between the trimmed V and J ends, which lost 2 bases and 8 bases, there was a span of 9 bases. There are 12 residues in the CDR3. Germline CDR1 reads LNHDA; CDR2 reads SQIVND (reference sequence). In nucleotides, the CDR3 is TGTGCCAGTAGTATATTGAACAAGGAAGCTTTCTTT. Translation: CASSILNKEAFF. Full variable domain (rest looked up from reference TRBV19 and TRBJ1-1): DGGITQSPKYLFRKEGQNVTLSCEQNLNHDAMYWYRQDPGQGLRLIYYSQIVNDFQKGDIAEGYSVSREKKESFPLTVTSAQKNPTAFYLCASSILNKEAFFGQGTRLTVV.

V usage is TRBV12-3 or TRBV12-4 and J usage is TRBJ1-5; D uncertain. V gave up 7 bases and J gave up 3 bases, with 13 bases separating them. This CDR3 is 14 amino acids long. The CDR3 protein is CASILAGHNQPQHF. DNA for the CDR3: TGTGCCAGCATCCTAGCCGGTCACAATCAGCCCCAGCATTTT.

V gene TRBV12-5 combines with J gene TRBJ2-2; tentative D call: TRBD1 (5 bases). Trimming removed 4 bases from V and 3 bases from J, with 15 bases in between. CDR1 and CDR2 (germline): LGHNT, FRNRAP. CDR3 size: 16 residues. The DNA for the CDR3 is TGTGCTAGTGGTTCATCCAGGGCCCGCGACACCGGGGAGCTGTTTTTT. This sequence encodes CASGSSRARDTGELFF.

This clonotype was counted ten times or more. The chain employs TRBV27 and TRBJ2-7, with D unclear. Germline CDR1 reads MNHEY; CDR2 reads SMNVEV (reference sequence). The length of the CDR3 is 15 residues. Trimming cost V 3 bases and J 3 bases, with 15 bases left between them. This CDR3 is CASSFLRSFFYEQYF. Written as DNA, the CDR3 is TGTGCCAGCAGTTTCCTTAGGTCTTTTTTCTACGAGCAGTACTTC.

This sequence joins TRBV9 and TRBJ2-7; D might be TRBD1 or TRBD2, each matching 7 bases. This CDR3 comprises 16 residues. The V gene's germline CDR1 is SGDLS and CDR2 YYNGEE. The ends were cut back, 4 bases at V and 0 bases at J, with 17 bases in the middle. The DNA of the CDR3 is TGTGCCAGCAGCTCAGGGGGGGAGATCTCCTCCTACGAGCAGTACTTC. This gives the protein CASSSGGEISSYEQYF.